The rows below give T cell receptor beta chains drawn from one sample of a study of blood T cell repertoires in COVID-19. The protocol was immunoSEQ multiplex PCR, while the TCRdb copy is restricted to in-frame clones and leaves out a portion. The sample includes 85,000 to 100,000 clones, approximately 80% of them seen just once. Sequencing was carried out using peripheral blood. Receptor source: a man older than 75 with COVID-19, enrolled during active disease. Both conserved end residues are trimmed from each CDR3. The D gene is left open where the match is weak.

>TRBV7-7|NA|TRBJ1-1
ASSQDTNTEAF
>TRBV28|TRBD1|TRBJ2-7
ASSRGQGGEQY
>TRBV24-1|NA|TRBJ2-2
ATSGAGMNTGELF
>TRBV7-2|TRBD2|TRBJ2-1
ASSLGGHSGGAYNEQF
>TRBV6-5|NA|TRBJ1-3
ATAQGLSGNTIY
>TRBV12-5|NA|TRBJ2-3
ASGSGLLSTDTQY
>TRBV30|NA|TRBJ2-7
AWSVIDTYEQY
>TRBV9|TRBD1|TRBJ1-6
ASSGTGWNSPLH
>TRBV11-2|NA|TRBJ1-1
ASSSSQRGEGTEAF
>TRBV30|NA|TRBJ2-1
AWSASRSYNEQF
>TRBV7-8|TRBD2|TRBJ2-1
ASSLRPSGGESYNEQF
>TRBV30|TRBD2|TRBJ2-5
AWSGLAGGLETQY
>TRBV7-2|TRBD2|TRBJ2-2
ASTPRGGGGLTGELF
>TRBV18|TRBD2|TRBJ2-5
ASSPSSGGATETQY
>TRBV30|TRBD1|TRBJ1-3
AWSAGGVGGNTIY
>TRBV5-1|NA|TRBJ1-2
ASSPGTRNGYT
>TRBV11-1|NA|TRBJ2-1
ASSLATGHYYNEQF
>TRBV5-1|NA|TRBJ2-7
ASSLAAGVTYEQY
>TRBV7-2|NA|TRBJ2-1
ASGVVEGRYNEQF
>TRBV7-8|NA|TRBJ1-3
ASSLHTVVSGNTIY
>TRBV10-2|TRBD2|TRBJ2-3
ASSDRLAGLTDTQY
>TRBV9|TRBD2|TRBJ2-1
ASSGREGLAGGQF
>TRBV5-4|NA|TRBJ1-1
AYSSGARTEAF
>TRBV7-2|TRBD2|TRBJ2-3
ASSLRASGGPTDTQY
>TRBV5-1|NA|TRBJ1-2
ASSPTAQIGYGYT
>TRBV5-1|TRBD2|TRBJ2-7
ASSLESGGYIYEQY
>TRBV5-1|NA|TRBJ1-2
ASSLAPADYGYT
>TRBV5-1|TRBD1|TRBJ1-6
ASSLGRGARGFNSPLH
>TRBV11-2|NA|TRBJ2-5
ASSLAPSETQY
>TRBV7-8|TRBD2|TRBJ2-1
ASSSGLAVYNEQF
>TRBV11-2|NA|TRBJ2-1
ASSFHNPTGYNEQF
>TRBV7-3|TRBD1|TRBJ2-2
ASSAGQGGTGELF
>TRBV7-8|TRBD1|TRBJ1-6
ASSSGTGIGSPLH
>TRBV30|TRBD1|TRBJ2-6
AWSAGQVLSGANVLT
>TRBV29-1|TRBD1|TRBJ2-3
SVDRDGTDTQY
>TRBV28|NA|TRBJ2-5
ASSPALGGETQY
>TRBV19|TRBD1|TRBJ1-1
ASHYRGRSTEAF
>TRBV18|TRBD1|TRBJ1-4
ASSRLSTSTGYNEKLF
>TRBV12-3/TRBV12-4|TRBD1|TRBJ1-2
ASSRQGARGYT
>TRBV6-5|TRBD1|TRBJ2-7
ASTGQVYEQY
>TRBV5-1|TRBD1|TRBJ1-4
ASSPGQGLYEKLF
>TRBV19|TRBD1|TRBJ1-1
ASSRQGVKDTEAF
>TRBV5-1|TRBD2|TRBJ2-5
ASSLTSGGARETQY
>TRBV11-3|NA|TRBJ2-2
ASSRDSVNTGELF